The 6 T cell receptor beta chains listed next were all sequenced from one sample in a study of T-cell reconstitution after alpha-beta-depleted transplantation in children (dated by TCRdb to the mid-2010s). The treatment or condition label, as the study defines it: allogeneic hematopoietic cell transplantation with graft depleted of TCRalphabeta T cells and CD19 B cells. The receptor library was made with PCR. The run used an Illumina HiSeq 2500. TCR library preparation used molecular barcoding, with unique molecular identifiers applied to normalize quantification of the TCRbeta repertoire. The public reads were reanalyzed by TCRdb: fastp trimming at Q25, MiXCR alignment, in-frame beta chains only. Every CDR3 protein is listed once, alongside the most common genes and DNA of its rows. A total of 600,000 to 700,000 distinct CDR3 sequences appear in this sample, under 15% of them only once. The ten largest clonotypes hold about 0.79% of the sample.

The specimen was PBMCs, collected before TCRalphabeta/CD19-depleted stem cell transplant. Source of these receptors: a girl aged 2-10 years with congenital amegakaryocytic thrombocytopenia, due to receive a stem cell transplant.

The rearrangement links TRBV5-8 to TRBJ1-1; D possibly corresponds to TRBD1 (5 bases). Germline loops: CDR1 SGHTS, CDR2 YDEGEE. CDR3 length equals 13 residues. V was shortened by 4 bases and J by 5 bases, with 12 bases between the two germline ends. The CDR3 DNA sequence: TGTGCCAGCAGCCCCGGGACGAGGACTGAAGCTTTCTTT. This sequence encodes CASSPGTRTEAFF.

This clonotype was counted ten times or more. The chain combines TRBV7-2 with TRBJ1-3; unclear D gene. From germline, CDR1 is SGHTA and CDR2 FQGNSA. The CDR3 is 16 amino acids. The ends were cut back, 1 base at V and 2 bases at J, with 12 bases in the middle. The CDR3 protein is CASSLEPTITGNTIYF. CDR3 bases: TGTGCCAGCAGCTTAGAACCTACAATAACTGGAAACACCATATATTTT.

This clonotype was seen many times. The chain's CDR3 is CSVSTSGSNNEQFF. CDR3 bases: TGCAGCGTTTCAACTAGCGGGAGCAACAATGAGCAGTTCTTC. The rearrangement joins TRBV29-1 to TRBJ2-1; 11 bases are shared with TRBD2. Trimming cost V 5 bases and J 5 bases; bases outside gene matches: 5. Germline values: CDR1 SQVTM, CDR2 ANQGSEA. This CDR3 has 14 residues.

This clonotype was detected only a few times. The V call is TRBV5-5, the J call TRBJ2-1; no clear D gene. Germline lookup yields CDR1 SGHKS and CDR2 YYEKEE (reference sequence). There are 16 residues in the CDR3. V was shortened by 6 bases and J by 5 bases, with 21 bases between the two germline ends. CDR3 protein: CASTPLSAYTHNEQFF. CDR3 nucleotides: TGTGCCAGCACCCCCTTGTCAGCCTATACCCACAATGAGCAGTTCTTC.

This clonotype was counted between two and nine times. The CDR3 is CASSLKRVWQETQYF. CDR3 in DNA: TGTGCCAGCAGCCTGAAGCGGGTATGGCAAGAGACCCAGTACTTC. This chain uses TRBV3-1 with TRBJ2-5; possible D gene TRBD2, 6 bases. Trimming pared 4 bases from V and 2 bases from J, leaving 14 bases between. Germline-derived CDR1 and CDR2 are LGHDT and YNNKEL (reference sequence). The CDR3 covers 15 residues.

Remarks on this clonotype: With a much larger clone just one base away, this may be a read error. The chain recombines TRBV29-1 with TRBJ2-7; D may be TRBD1 (6 bases). Germline loops: CDR1 SQVTM, CDR2 ANQGSEA. The CDR3 is made up of 12 amino acids. The CDR3 DNA reads as TGCAGCGTTCAACAGGGTCCGTACGAGCAGCACTTC. Encoded protein: CSVQQGPYEQHF.